This is a list of T cell receptor beta chains from one sample in a study of CXCR3-negative and CXCR3-positive naive CD8 T cells. No DNA is given; TCRdb re-called the 5' RACE reads and lists each CDR3 protein once. This sample's table reports fewer than 80,000 distinct CDR3 sequences. Source material: naive CXCR3- CD8+ T cells from blood. These receptors all stem from a human donor in good health. Some clones in this sample may be carry-over from other donors' samples. Both conserved end residues are part of each CDR3.

V	J	CDR3
TRBV6-5	TRBJ2-7	CASSYTGEQYF
TRBV7-6	TRBJ2-7	CASSFRTATYEQYF
TRBV27	TRBJ1-2	CASSLTAYYGYTF
TRBV23-1	TRBJ2-3	CASSQGTETSTDTQYF
TRBV4-1	TRBJ2-3	CASSPIPHQSTDTQYF
TRBV7-9	TRBJ2-7	CASSLAIQGMSEQYF
TRBV7-6	TRBJ2-5	CASSLVLAGVGETQYF
TRBV19	TRBJ2-7	CASTPDPGAGEQYF
TRBV7-9	TRBJ2-7	CASSLRGRTYEQYF
TRBV7-2	TRBJ2-1	CASSLVSYEQFF
TRBV7-3	TRBJ1-1	CASSPYGHRRGTEAFF
TRBV7-8	TRBJ1-1	CASSFNVNTEAFF
TRBV21-1	TRBJ2-4	CASSSGGSAKNIQYF
TRBV29-1	TRBJ1-4	CSFTGFDEKLFF
TRBV4-3	TRBJ2-7	CASSQTGTASYEQYF
TRBV7-8	TRBJ2-7	CASSPLQGPYEQYF
TRBV4-2	TRBJ2-3	CASSRAGDTTQYF
TRBV4-1	TRBJ2-3	CASSQLQGVPDTQYF
TRBV5-6	TRBJ2-7	CASSSDRVMLEQYF
TRBV4-3	TRBJ2-1	CASSQHGLAGQKFF
TRBV7-9	TRBJ2-7	CASSVSGGAEEQYF
TRBV4-1	TRBJ2-7	CASSPPDRGEREQYF
TRBV27	TRBJ2-7	CASSLAGGFYEQYF
TRBV7-2	TRBJ1-1	CASSLAMGTEAFF
TRBV5-1	TRBJ2-1	CASSLSLGASGGLNNEQFF
TRBV5-4	TRBJ2-5	CASSSQLAGYGETQYF
TRBV7-9	TRBJ2-5	CASSLSYGEETQYF
TRBV29-1	TRBJ2-1	CSAEGLAEHNEQFF
TRBV12-3/TRBV12-4	TRBJ1-1	CASSYTGGTEAFF
TRBV14	TRBJ2-3	CASSQESVTDTQYF
TRBV20-1	TRBJ2-7	CSARDQRGGYPYEQYF
TRBV29-1	TRBJ2-2	CSVVFPPPGTGELFF
TRBV15	TRBJ2-7	CATSRDPDGTYEQYF
TRBV7-9	TRBJ1-1	CASSPSVGEAFF
TRBV27	TRBJ2-7	CASSLSSVSSYEQYF
TRBV29-1	TRBJ1-2	CSVLEWTGGYGYTF
TRBV6-2/TRBV6-3	TRBJ2-2	CASSPTPPGELFF
TRBV2	TRBJ2-2	CASTAGTGHTGELFF
TRBV4-1	TRBJ1-1	CASSQADRGSTEAFF
TRBV7-8	TRBJ2-5	CASSLVPAGQQETQYF
TRBV7-2	TRBJ2-7	CASSTWTDLYEQYF
TRBV7-9	TRBJ2-5	CASSRPGPQETQYF
TRBV29-1	TRBJ2-2	CSVALGQLVAGELFF
TRBV3-1	TRBJ2-1	CASSHGPHSYNEQFF
TRBV5-1	TRBJ2-7	CASTDTPGQGAYEQYF
TRBV5-5	TRBJ2-2	CASSLFPETGELFF
TRBV28	TRBJ2-7	CASSTHGGSSYEQYF
TRBV29-1	TRBJ2-5	CSVDDLAGSGETQYF